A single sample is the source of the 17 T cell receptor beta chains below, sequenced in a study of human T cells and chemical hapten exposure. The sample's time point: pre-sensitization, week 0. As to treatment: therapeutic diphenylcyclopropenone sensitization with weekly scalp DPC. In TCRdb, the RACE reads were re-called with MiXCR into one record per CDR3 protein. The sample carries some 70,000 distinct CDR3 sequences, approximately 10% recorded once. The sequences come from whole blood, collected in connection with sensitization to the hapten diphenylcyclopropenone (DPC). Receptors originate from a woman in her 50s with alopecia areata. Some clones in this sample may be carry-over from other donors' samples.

In nucleotides, the CDR3 is TGTGCCAGCAACCAGGGGTACTATGGCTACACCTTC. Translating it yields CASNQGYYGYTF. The chain uses TRBV28 and TRBJ1-2; maybe TRBD1 (6 bases). The CDR3 totals 12 residues. Germline loops: CDR1 MDHEN, CDR2 SYDVKM. With 7 bases removed from V and 3 bases from J, the gap between germline ends came to 9 bases.

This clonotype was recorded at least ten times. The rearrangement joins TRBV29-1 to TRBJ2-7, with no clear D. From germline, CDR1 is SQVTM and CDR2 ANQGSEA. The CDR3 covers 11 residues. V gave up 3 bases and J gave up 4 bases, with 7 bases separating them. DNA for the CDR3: TGCAGCGTTGAGTGGTCATACGAGCAGTACTTC. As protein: CSVEWSYEQYF.

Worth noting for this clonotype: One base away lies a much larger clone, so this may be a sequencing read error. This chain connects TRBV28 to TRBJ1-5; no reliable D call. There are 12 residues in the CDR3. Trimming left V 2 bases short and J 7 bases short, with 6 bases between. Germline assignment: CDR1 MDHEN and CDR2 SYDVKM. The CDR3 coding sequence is TGTGCCAGCAGTTTACAAGGGCAGCCCCAGCATTTT. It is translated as CASSLQGQPQHF.

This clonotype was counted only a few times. The CDR3 nucleotides read TGTGCCAGCAGTTTCGTGAATTCACCCCTCCACTTT. Amino acids: CASSFVNSPLHF. The V and J genes are TRBV28 and TRBJ1-6, with unresolved D. Trimming cost V 3 bases and J 7 bases, with 4 bases left between them. The length of the CDR3 is 12 residues. Per the germline V gene, CDR1 is MDHEN and CDR2 is SYDVKM.

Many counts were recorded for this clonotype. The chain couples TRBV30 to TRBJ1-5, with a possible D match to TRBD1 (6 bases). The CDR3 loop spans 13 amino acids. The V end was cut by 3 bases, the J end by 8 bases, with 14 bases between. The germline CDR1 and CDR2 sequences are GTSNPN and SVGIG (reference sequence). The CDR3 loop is CAWSHRESKPQHF. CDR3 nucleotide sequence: TGTGCCTGGAGCCACAGGGAATCGAAGCCCCAGCATTTT.

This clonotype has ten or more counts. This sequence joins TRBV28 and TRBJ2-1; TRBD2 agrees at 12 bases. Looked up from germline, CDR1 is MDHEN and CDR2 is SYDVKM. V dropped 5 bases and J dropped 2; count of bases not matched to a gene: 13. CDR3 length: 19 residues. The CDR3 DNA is TGTGCCAGCAGTGGGGTGACTAGCGGGAGTGACACCACCTACAATGAGCAGTTCTTC. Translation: CASSGVTSGSDTTYNEQFF. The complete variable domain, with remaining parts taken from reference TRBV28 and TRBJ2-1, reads DVKVTQSSRYLVKRTGEKVFLECVQDMDHENMFWYRQDPGLGLRLIYFSYDVKMKEKGDIPEGYSVSREKKERFSLILESASTNQTSMYLCASSGVTSGSDTTYNEQFFGPGTRLTVL.

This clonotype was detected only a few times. CDR3 nucleotides: TGTGCCAGCAGCAAGCCCCGGGGATTCGGAGTAACTAATGAAAAACTGTTTTTT. Its translation: CASSKPRGFGVTNEKLFF. The rearrangement links TRBV12-3 or TRBV12-4 to TRBJ1-4, with D unresolved. This CDR3 spans 18 amino acids. With 6 bases removed from V and 1 base from J, the gap between germline ends came to 21 bases.

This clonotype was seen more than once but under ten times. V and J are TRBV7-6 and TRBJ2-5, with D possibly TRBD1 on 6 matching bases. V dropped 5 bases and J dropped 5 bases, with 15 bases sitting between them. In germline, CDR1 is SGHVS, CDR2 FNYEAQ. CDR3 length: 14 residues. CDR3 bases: TGTGCCAGCAGCACTGGACCGAGGGGGGAGACCCAGTACTTC. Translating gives CASSTGPRGETQYF.

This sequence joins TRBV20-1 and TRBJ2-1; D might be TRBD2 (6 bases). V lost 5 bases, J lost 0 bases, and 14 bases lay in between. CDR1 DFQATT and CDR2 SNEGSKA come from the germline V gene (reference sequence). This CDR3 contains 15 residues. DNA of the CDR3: TGCAGTGCTCCGCCCCTAGCGAACTCCTACAATGAGCAGTTCTTC. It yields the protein CSAPPLANSYNEQFF.

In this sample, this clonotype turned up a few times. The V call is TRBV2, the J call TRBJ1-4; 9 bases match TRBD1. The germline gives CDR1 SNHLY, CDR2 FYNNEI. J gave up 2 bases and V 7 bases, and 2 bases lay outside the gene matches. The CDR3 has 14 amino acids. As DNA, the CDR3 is TGTGCCAGCACCGACAGGGGGACTAATGAAAAACTGTTTTTT. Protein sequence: CASTDRGTNEKLFF.

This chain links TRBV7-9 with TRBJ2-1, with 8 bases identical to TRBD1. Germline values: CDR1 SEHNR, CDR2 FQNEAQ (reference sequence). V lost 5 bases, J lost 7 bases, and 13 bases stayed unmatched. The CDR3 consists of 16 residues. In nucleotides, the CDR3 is TGTGCCAGCAGCCGAGGGACAGGATCCGTACTTAATGAGCAGTTCTTC. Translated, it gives CASSRGTGSVLNEQFF.

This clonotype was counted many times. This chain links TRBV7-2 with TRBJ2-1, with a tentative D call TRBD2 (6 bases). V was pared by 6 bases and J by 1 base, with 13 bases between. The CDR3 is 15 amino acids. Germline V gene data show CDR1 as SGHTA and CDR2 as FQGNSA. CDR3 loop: CASSSAGWSYNEQFF. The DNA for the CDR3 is TGTGCCAGCAGTTCCGCGGGATGGTCCTACAATGAGCAGTTCTTC.

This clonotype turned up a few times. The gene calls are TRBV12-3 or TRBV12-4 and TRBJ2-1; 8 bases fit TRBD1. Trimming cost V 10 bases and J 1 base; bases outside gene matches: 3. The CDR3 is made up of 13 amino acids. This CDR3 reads CATRDRSYNEQFF. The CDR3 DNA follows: TGTGCCACCAGGGACAGGTCCTACAATGAGCAGTTCTTC.

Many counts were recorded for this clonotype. CDR3 protein: CASSYWGDGGYEQYF. For the CDR3, the DNA is TGTGCCAGCAGTTACTGGGGGGATGGGGGATACGAGCAGTACTTC. This chain connects TRBV6-6 to TRBJ2-7, with D possibly matching TRBD2 (6 bases). From germline, CDR1 is MNHNY and CDR2 SVGAGI (reference sequence). This CDR3 contains 15 residues. V dropped 1 base and J dropped 4 bases, with 14 bases sitting between them.

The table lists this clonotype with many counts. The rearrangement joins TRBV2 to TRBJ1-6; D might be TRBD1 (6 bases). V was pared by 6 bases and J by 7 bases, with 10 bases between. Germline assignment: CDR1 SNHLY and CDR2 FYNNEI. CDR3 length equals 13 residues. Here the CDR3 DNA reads TGTGCCAGCAGCCGGGACAAAAATTCACCCCTCCACTTT. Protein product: CASSRDKNSPLHF.

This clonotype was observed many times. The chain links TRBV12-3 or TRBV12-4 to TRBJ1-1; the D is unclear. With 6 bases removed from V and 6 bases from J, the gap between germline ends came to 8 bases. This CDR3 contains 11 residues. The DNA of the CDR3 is TGTGCCAGCAGCTTCACAGCTGAAGCTTTCTTT. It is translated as CASSFTAEAFF.

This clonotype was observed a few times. CDR3 region: CSAREDRGLSREQYF. For the CDR3, the DNA is TGCAGTGCTAGAGAGGACAGGGGGCTCTCTAGGGAGCAGTACTTC. V and J are TRBV20-1 and TRBJ2-7; 11 bases are shared with TRBD1. In germline, CDR1 is DFQATT, CDR2 SNEGSKA (reference sequence). CDR3 length equals 15 residues. The V and J ends lost 0 bases and 7 bases, in that order; junction bases with no gene match: 8.